The clone carrying this TCR beta chain showed up just a few times. Its specificity is not known. This sample was included in a study of OX40 agonist ivuxolimab in advanced cancers. Study information: The group had a mean age of roughly 65 years, ranged from 23 to 79, and was 80% to 90% male. Partial responses were observed in three patients, of whom one had hepatocellular carcinoma and two had cutaneous melanoma.

The data were produced by immunoSEQ multiplex PCR, yet TCRdb's version contains in-frame clones alone and is incomplete. In the table there are over 55,000 clones, roughly 84% of which are singletons. Sampling times: baseline, cycle 4 day 1, cycle 7 day 1. Points from the study as a whole: In CD8+ T cells, expanded clones were on average more numerous than in CD4+.

The sample was CD4+ or CD8+ T cells sorted from blood, taken in a trial of the OX40 agonist ivuxolimab. The sequence was obtained from an adult with an advanced solid tumor such as melanoma, head and neck, liver or kidney cancer.

The CDR3 DNA reads TGCAGCGTTGAAGAGGGGGACAGGGGGACTAGGGATGGCTACACCTTC. It encodes CSVEEGDRGTRDGYTF. This rearrangement joins TRBV29-1 to TRBJ1-2; 11 bases map to TRBD1. The V gene end was trimmed by 0 bases and the J gene end by 6 bases; junction bases not matched to a gene: 9. Germline lookup yields CDR1 SQVTM and CDR2 ANQGSEA. The CDR3 length is 16 residues.